The source of this T cell receptor beta chain is a study of blood T cell repertoires in COVID-19. J was trimmed by 4 bases and V by 4 bases; bases with no gene match: 7. Per the germline V gene, CDR1 is SGHDT and CDR2 is YYEEEE. The CDR3 consists of 14 residues. Profiling relied on immunoSEQ multiplex PCR, and the TCRdb table lists in-frame clones only, not all of them. The table includes about 280,000 clones, about four fifths detected once. The TCR sequence derives from a man aged 40-50 years who had been exposed to COVID-19. The sequenced material came from PBMCs or T cells enriched from blood (not recorded which). The V call is TRBV5-6, the J call TRBJ1-2; 7 nucleotides line up with TRBD1. CDR3 loop: CASSPTGIGYGYTF. In DNA, the CDR3 is TGTGCCAGCAGCCCGACAGGGATTGGCTATGGCTACACCTTC.